This is a list of T cell receptor beta chains from one sample in a study of cytomegalovirus exposure and HLA in healthy donors. Assay: immunoSEQ multiplex PCR; the TCRdb copy retains only in-frame clones and omits some. The sample consists of about 150,000 clones, about 80% of them appearing once. Sequenced: PBMCs. The receptors were sampled from a woman aged 45-60 years in good health and CMV-seropositive. Both conserved end residues are part of each CDR3. D genes are given only for firm matches. Size values are once, few and many counts, or a class for expanded clones, and some rows have none.

>TRBD2|.|TRBV7-8|TRBJ2-7
TGTGCCAGCAGCCCAAACGGGGGACTAGCGAGTGGCGAGCAGTACTTC
CASSPNGGLASGEQYF
>.|.|TRBV27|TRBJ1-1
TGTGCCAGCAACTCCTTCAGGGCAGGCACTGAAGCTTTCTTT
CASNSFRAGTEAFF
>.|.|TRBV6-1|TRBJ2-1
TGTGCCGGAGGACTCACTGCGGCCAATGAGCAGTTCTTC
CAGGLTAANEQFF
>.|.|TRBV11-2|TRBJ2-1
TGTGCCAGCAGCTTAGATCGTCAGGGGGGAGAGCAGTTCTTC
CASSLDRQGGEQFF
>TRBD1|.|TRBV19|TRBJ1-2
TGTGCCAGTAGTACGGACAGGGGAAAAGCTAACTATGGCTACACCTTC
CASSTDRGKANYGYTF
>.|.|TRBV12-5|TRBJ1-2
TGTGCTAGTGGGATGGCGGGTAACTATGGCTACACCTTC
CASGMAGNYGYTF
>TRBD1|.|TRBV4-2|TRBJ1-2
TGTGCCAGCAGCCAAGACGGCGACAGGGTAAGATATGGCTACACCTTC
CASSQDGDRVRYGYTF
>TRBD1|.|TRBV28|TRBJ2-7
TGTGCCAGCAGTTTCATCGGGACAGGGGGCGACGAGCAGTACTTC
CASSFIGTGGDEQYF
>.|few|TRBV27|TRBJ1-2
TGTGCCAGCAGTAGGGAGGAGGGGCAATATGGCTACACCTTC
CASSREEGQYGYTF
>.|.|TRBV30|TRBJ1-6
TGTGCCTGGTTGGATTCCCGAGGGCTCCCCCTCCACTTT
CAWLDSRGLPLHF
>TRBD2|.|TRBV29-1|TRBJ2-3
TGCAGCGCCGGGGGGGGCCGCACAGATACGCAGTATTTT
CSAGGGRTDTQYF
>.|.|TRBV5-1|TRBJ1-1
TGCGCCAGCAGCTCGACGACAGTGAACACTGAAGCTTTCTTT
CASSSTTVNTEAFF
>TRBD2|.|TRBV7-3|TRBJ2-4
TGTGCCAGCAGCGCTACTAGCGGGAGTGGGGACATTCAGTACTTC
CASSATSGSGDIQYF
>.|.|TRBV28|TRBJ2-1
TGTGCCAGCAGTTTGAATCAGGGGAGTAAGTTCTTC
CASSLNQGSKFF
>.|.|TRBV7-2|TRBJ1-4
TGTGCCAGCAGCCTCCAGGGGCAGCAGTCTGAAAAACTGTTTTTT
CASSLQGQQSEKLFF
>TRBD1|.|TRBV10-2|TRBJ1-6
TGCGCCAGCAGCCCAGGGGGCTTGGATTCACCCCTCCACTTT
CASSPGGLDSPLHF
>.|.|TRBV5-8|TRBJ1-2
TGTGCCAGCAGCCCCGACAGGTCCTATGGCTACACCTTC
CASSPDRSYGYTF
>TRBD1|.|TRBV7-8|TRBJ2-5
TGTGCCAGCAGCTTGGGACAGGGGATGCGGGAGACCCAGTACTTC
CASSLGQGMRETQYF
>.|.|TRBV20-1|TRBJ1-1
TGCAGTGGGGGACAGAACACTGAAGCTTTCTTT
CSGGQNTEAFF
>.|few|TRBV4-2|TRBJ1-3
TGTGCCAGCGGACTAAGGATGCAAGAAGAGGGAAACACCATATATTTT
CASGLRMQEEGNTIYF
>.|.|TRBV9|TRBJ1-1
TGTGCCAGCAGCGTAGCGGTGAACACTGAAGCTTTCTTT
CASSVAVNTEAFF
>TRBD2|.|TRBV19|TRBJ2-7
TGTGCCAGTGGTCTCGGAGGCGGGGGCTACGAGCAGTACTTC
CASGLGGGGYEQYF
>TRBD2|.|TRBV7-9|TRBJ2-3
TGTGCCAGCAGCTCAACTCGGCGACTAGCGGGGGGCACAGATACGCAGTATTTT
CASSSTRRLAGGTDTQYF
>TRBD1|.|TRBV28|TRBJ2-6
TGTGCCAGCAGGGACAGGAACGCTGGGGCCAACGTCCTGACTTTC
CASRDRNAGANVLTF
>.|few|TRBV5-4|TRBJ1-4
TGTGCCGGTCAGAAGGGGGGGGAGAATCAACTGTTTTTT
CAGQKGGENQLFF
>TRBD1|.|TRBV29-1|TRBJ1-6
TGCAGCGTGGGGGGACAGGGAAATTCACCCCTCCACTTT
CSVGGQGNSPLHF
>TRBD1|.|TRBV7-9|TRBJ1-1
TGTGCCAGCAGCCCCGACAGGGGATTGCAATCTGAAGCTTTCTTT
CASSPDRGLQSEAFF
>TRBD2|.|TRBV7-9|TRBJ2-3
TGTGCCAGCAGCTTAATAGCGGGAGGGACAGATACGCAGTATTTT
CASSLIAGGTDTQYF
>TRBD1|.|TRBV6-5|TRBJ1-2
TGTGCCAGCAGCAGAAACAGGGGCGGCTACACCTTC
CASSRNRGGYTF